This TCR beta chain appears in the sequencing data of a study of CD8+ T cells in alopecia areata. About the study: The drug, oral tofacitinib, was given to treated patients at 5 to 10 mg twice daily. People stayed on tofacitinib for 6 to 18 months, then stopped the drug for 6 months. The study, taken as a whole, reports: Sharing of TCR sequences between patients (possibly for HLA-related reasons) was less clear than in mice.

This clone was counted a few times. Its target is not known. Collected material from alopecia areata patients comprised lesional scalp punch biopsies and peripheral blood. After isolation, RNA underwent reverse transcription to generate cDNA as the sequencing template. Sequencing used immunoSEQ multiplex PCR; TCRdb keeps in-frame clones, though not all of them. In the table there are 100,000 to 150,000 clones, approximately 58% of which are singletons. Germline assignment: CDR1 SGHTA and CDR2 FQGNSA. This CDR3 spans 12 amino acids. Trimming took off 5 bases at V and 6 bases at J, with 10 bases between the two ends.

The specimen was CD4+ T cells sorted from blood, collected at week 0. The chain links TRBV7-2 to TRBJ1-1, with TRBD1 as a possible D gene (6 bases). The sequence derives from a human donor with alopecia areata. The CDR3: CASSQDSSEAFF. CDR3 coding DNA: TGTGCCAGCAGCCAGGACAGCTCTGAAGCTTTCTTT.